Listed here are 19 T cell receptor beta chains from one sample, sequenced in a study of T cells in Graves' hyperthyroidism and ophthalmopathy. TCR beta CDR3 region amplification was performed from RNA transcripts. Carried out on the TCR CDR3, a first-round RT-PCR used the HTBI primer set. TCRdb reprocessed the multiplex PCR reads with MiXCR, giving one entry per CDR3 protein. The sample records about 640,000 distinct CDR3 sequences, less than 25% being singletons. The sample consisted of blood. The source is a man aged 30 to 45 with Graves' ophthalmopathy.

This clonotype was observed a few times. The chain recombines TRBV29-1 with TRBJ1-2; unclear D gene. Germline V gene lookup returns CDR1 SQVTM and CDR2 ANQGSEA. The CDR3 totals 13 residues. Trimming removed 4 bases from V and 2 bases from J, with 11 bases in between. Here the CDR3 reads CSVATHGNYGYTF. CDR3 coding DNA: TGCAGCGTTGCAACCCACGGCAACTATGGCTACACCTTC.

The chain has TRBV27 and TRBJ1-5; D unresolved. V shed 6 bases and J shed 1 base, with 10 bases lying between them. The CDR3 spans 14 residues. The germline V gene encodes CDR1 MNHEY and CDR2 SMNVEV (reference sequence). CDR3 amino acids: CASRELGSNQPQHF. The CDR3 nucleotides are TGTGCCAGCAGGGAGCTGGGCAGCAATCAGCCCCAGCATTTT.

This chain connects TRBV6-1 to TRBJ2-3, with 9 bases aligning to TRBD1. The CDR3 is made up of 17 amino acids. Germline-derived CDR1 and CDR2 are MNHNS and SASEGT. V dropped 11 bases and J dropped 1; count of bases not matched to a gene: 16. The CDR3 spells CAAQDGTGRFGTDTQYF. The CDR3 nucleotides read TGTGCCGCCCAAGATGGGACAGGGAGGTTTGGCACAGATACGCAGTATTTT.

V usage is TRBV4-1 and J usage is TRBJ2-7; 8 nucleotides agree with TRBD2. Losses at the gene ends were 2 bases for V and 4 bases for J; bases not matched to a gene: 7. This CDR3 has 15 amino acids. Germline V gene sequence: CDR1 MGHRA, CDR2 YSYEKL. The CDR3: CASSQPGGPRYEQYF. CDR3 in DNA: TGCGCCAGCAGCCAACCGGGAGGGCCAAGGTACGAGCAGTACTTC.

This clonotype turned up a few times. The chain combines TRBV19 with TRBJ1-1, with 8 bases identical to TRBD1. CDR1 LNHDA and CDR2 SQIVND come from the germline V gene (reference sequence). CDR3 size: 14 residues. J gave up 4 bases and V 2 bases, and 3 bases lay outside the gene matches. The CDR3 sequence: CASSIPGGGTEAFF. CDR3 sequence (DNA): TGTGCCAGTAGTATACCAGGGGGCGGCACTGAAGCTTTCTTT.

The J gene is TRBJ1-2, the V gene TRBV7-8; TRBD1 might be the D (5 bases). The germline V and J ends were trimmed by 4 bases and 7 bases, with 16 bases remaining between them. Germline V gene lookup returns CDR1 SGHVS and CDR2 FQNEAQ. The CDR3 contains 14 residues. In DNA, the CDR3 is TGTGCCAGCAGCTCCTTGTCCGGGACCGCTGGCTACACCTTC. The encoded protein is CASSSLSGTAGYTF.

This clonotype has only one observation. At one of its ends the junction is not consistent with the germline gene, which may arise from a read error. The CDR3 bases are TGTGCCAGCAGCTCGACGAGATCCTACAATGAGCAGTTCTTC. Translation: CASSSTRSYNEQFF. The genes are TRBV5-1 and TRBJ2-1; no clear D. The CDR3 runs to 14 residues. Germline CDR1 is SGHRS and CDR2 is YFSETQ.

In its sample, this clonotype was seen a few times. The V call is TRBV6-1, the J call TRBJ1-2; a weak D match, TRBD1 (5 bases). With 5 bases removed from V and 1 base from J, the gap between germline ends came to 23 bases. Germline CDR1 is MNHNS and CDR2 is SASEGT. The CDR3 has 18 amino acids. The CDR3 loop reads CASSLLPAGGDLNYGYTF. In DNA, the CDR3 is TGTGCCAGCAGTCTCCTTCCGGCAGGTGGGGACCTTAACTATGGCTACACCTTC.

CDR3 in amino acids: CASSWARDPNTGELFF. Written as DNA, the CDR3 is TGTGCCAGCAGTTGGGCCCGGGATCCGAACACCGGGGAGCTGTTTTTT. The V and J genes are TRBV6-9 and TRBJ2-2, with a weak D call TRBD2 (5 bases). Germline V gene sequence: CDR1 MNHGY, CDR2 SVAAGI. With 4 bases removed from V and 0 bases from J, the gap between germline ends came to 12 bases. The CDR3 has 16 residues.

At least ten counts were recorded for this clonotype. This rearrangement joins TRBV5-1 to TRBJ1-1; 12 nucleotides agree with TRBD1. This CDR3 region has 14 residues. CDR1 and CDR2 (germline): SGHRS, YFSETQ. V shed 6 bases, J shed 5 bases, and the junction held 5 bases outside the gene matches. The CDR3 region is CASMGQGADTEAFF. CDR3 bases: TGCGCCAGCATGGGACAGGGGGCCGATACTGAAGCTTTCTTT.

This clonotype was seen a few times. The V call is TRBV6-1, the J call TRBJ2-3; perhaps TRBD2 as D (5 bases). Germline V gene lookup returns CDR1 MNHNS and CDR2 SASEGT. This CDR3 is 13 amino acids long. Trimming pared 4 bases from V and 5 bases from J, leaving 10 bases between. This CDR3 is CASSVGSRDTQYF. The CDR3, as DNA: TGTGCCAGCAGTGTGGGGAGTAGAGATACGCAGTATTTT.

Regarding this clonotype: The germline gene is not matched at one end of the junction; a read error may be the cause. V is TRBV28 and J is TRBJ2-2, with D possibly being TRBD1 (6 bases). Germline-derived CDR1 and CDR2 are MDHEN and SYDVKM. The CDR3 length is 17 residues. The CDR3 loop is CASKGFRGHKDTGELFF. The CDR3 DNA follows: TGTGCCAGCAAGGGGTTCCGGGGACATAAGGACACCGGAGAGCTGTTTTTT.

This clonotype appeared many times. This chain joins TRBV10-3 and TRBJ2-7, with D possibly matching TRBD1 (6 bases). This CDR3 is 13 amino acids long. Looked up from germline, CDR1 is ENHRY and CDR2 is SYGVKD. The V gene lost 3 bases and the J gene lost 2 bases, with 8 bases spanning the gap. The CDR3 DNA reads TGTGCCATCAGTGATCAGGGGCCCTACGAGCAGTACTTC. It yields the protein CAISDQGPYEQYF.

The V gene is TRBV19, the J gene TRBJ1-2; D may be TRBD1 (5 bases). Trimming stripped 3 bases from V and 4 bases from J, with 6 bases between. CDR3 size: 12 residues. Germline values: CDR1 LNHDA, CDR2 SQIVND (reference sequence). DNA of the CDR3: TGTGCCAGTAGTATGGGACCCTATGGCTACACCTTC. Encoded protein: CASSMGPYGYTF.

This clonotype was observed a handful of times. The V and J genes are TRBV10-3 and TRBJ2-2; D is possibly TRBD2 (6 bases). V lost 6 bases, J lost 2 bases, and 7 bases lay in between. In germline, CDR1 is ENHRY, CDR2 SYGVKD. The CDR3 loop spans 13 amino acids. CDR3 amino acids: CAIRGLNTGELFF. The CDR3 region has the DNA TGTGCCATCAGGGGACTTAACACCGGGGAGCTGTTTTTT.

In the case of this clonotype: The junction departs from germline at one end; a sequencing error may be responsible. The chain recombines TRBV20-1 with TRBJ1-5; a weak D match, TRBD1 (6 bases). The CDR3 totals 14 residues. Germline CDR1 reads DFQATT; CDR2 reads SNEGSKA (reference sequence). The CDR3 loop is CSAREGASDQPQHF. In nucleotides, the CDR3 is TGCAGTGCTAGAGAGGGGGCTAGCGATCAGCCCCAGCATTTT.

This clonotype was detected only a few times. The CDR3 DNA sequence: TGCAGTGCTAAAGATTGGGACAGGGGCTACGAGCAGTACTTC. As protein: CSAKDWDRGYEQYF. The chain joins TRBV20-1 to TRBJ2-7, with 10 bases fitting TRBD1. Germline CDR1 is DFQATT and CDR2 is SNEGSKA (reference sequence). J gave up 3 bases and V 4 bases, and 6 bases lay outside the gene matches. CDR3 length: 14 amino acids.

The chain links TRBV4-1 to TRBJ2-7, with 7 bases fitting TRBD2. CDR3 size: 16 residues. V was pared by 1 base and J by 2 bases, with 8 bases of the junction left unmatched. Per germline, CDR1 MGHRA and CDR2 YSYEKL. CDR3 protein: CASSQVPSSGAYEQYF. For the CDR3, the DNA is TGCGCCAGCAGCCAAGTCCCCTCCAGCGGGGCCTACGAGCAGTACTTC.

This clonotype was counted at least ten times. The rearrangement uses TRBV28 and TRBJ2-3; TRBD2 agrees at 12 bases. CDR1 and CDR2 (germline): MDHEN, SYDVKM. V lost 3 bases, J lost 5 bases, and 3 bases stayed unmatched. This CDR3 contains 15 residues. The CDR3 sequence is CASSLTSGRIDTQYF. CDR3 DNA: TGTGCCAGCAGTTTGACTAGCGGGAGAATAGATACGCAGTATTTT.